A single sample gave rise to the 23 T cell receptor beta chains below, sequenced in a study of T-cell memory formation after mild COVID-19 (dated by TCRdb to the early 2020s). Preparation of the library involved 5' RACE. The listed sequencing device is Illumina NovaSeq 6000. TCRdb applied fastp at Q25 and MiXCR to the public reads, then kept only in-frame beta chains. Rows with one shared CDR3 protein collapse into an entry with the most common genes and DNA. For this sample there are 150,000 or so distinct CDR3 sequences; about 23% appear just once. The ten largest account for roughly a quarter of the sample. Material: PBMCs or a T cell subset sorted from them (not recorded which). Source of these receptors: an adult woman who had mild COVID-19 (a few samples of this study predate the infection). The sample titles of this study are shuffled in the database, so cell type and time point are left out; the donor was told from shared clones.

A few counts support this clonotype. The rearrangement uses TRBV4-1 and TRBJ2-7; D possibly matches TRBD1 or TRBD2 (5 bases each). This CDR3 is built from 14 residues. V was cut by 0 bases and J by 4 bases, with 10 bases left in between. Germline-derived CDR1 and CDR2 are MGHRA and YSYEKL. The CDR3, as DNA: TGCGCCAGCAGCCAAGATCGGGACGGTTACGAGCAGTACTTC. Translation: CASSQDRDGYEQYF.

This chain uses TRBV4-1 with TRBJ1-2; 9 bases are a match to TRBD1. The CDR3 extends over 16 amino acids. J lost 3 bases, V lost 3 bases, and 8 bases had no gene match. Germline V gene data show CDR1 as MGHRA and CDR2 as YSYEKL. The DNA of the CDR3 is TGCGCCAGCAGCCATGGGGGTGACAGGGGGTACTATGGCTACACCTTC. Translated, it gives CASSHGGDRGYYGYTF.

The chain carries TRBV7-3 and TRBJ2-1; the match to TRBD2 covers 13 bases. Losses at the gene ends were 5 bases for V and 11 bases for J; bases not matched to a gene: 15. CDR1 and CDR2 from the germline V gene are SGHTA and FQGTGA. This CDR3 region has 17 residues. The CDR3 nucleotides are TGTGCCAGCAGCCAGAAGGAAACTAGACTAGCGGGGGGCCAGCAGTTCTTC. Translated, it gives CASSQKETRLAGGQQFF.

This clonotype was counted a few times. The gene calls are TRBV21-1 and TRBJ1-2. TRBV21-1 is a documented pseudogene. The CDR3 is 12 residues long. CDR3 DNA: TGTGCCAGCGTACTGGGAAGAGACGGCTACACCTTC. Translating gives CASVLGRDGYTF.

The gene calls are TRBV6-5 and TRBJ2-7, with D perhaps assigned TRBD1 or TRBD2 (5 bases each). The V gene lost 2 bases and the J gene lost 5 bases, with 10 bases spanning the gap. CDR1 is MNHEY, CDR2 SVGAGI, per germline. CDR3 size: 13 residues. DNA for the CDR3: TGTGCCAGCAGTTACGGGGGAACCCACGAGCAGTACTTC. As protein: CASSYGGTHEQYF.

This clonotype has more than one count but fewer than ten. The CDR3, as DNA: TGTGCCAGCAGTCCGGCCACGAACACCGGGGAGCTGTTTTTT. It encodes CASSPATNTGELFF. This chain connects TRBV12-3 or TRBV12-4 to TRBJ2-2; D remains ambiguous. V was shortened by 5 bases and J by 0 bases, with 7 bases between the two germline ends. This CDR3 region has 14 residues.

CDR3: CASSPREYEQYF. The CDR3 nucleotides are TGTGCCAGCAGCCCAAGGGAATACGAGCAGTACTTC. The chain recombines TRBV7-8 with TRBJ2-7; unclear D gene. The V gene lost 5 bases and the J gene lost 4 bases, with 9 bases spanning the gap. Germline V gives CDR1 SGHVS, CDR2 FQNEAQ. The CDR3 covers 12 residues.

CDR3 sequence: CASSGTSGKGSYEQYF. CDR3 nucleotides: TGTGCCAGCAGCGGGACTAGCGGGAAGGGATCCTACGAGCAGTACTTC. The chain links TRBV7-9 to TRBJ2-7; 13 positions match TRBD2. Looked up from germline, CDR1 is SEHNR and CDR2 is FQNEAQ (reference sequence). The CDR3 is made up of 16 amino acids. After removal of 5 bases from V and 1 base from J, the junction contained 5 bases not matched to a gene.

The chain combines TRBV27 with TRBJ2-7, with 7 bases that match TRBD1. Germline lookup yields CDR1 MNHEY and CDR2 SMNVEV (reference sequence). The J segment lost 0 bases and the V segment lost 6 bases, leaving 5 bases of the junction unmatched. The CDR3 runs to 14 residues. In DNA form, the CDR3 reads TGTGCCAGCAGCGGACAGGTTAGCTCCTACGAGCAGTACTTC. It encodes CASSGQVSSYEQYF.

At least ten counts were recorded for this clonotype. This chain joins TRBV7-9 and TRBJ1-1; D unclear. V was trimmed by 5 bases and J by 1 base, leaving 11 bases between them. CDR3 size: 14 residues. Germline V CDR1 and CDR2: SEHNR, FQNEAQ (reference sequence). In DNA form, the CDR3 reads TGTGCCAGCAGCCCCCGGACGGGGAACACTGAAGCTTTCTTT. This sequence encodes CASSPRTGNTEAFF.

This clonotype was observed a handful of times. The genes are TRBV6-5 and TRBJ2-3, with unresolved D. CDR1 and CDR2 from the germline V gene are MNHEY and SVGAGI. This CDR3 has 15 amino acids. V lost 0 bases, J lost 1 base, and 8 bases lay in between. The CDR3 spells CASSYSQSGTDTQYF. Written as DNA, the CDR3 is TGTGCCAGCAGTTACTCACAGTCGGGCACAGATACGCAGTATTTT.

This chain connects TRBV12-3 or TRBV12-4 to TRBJ2-1; possible D gene TRBD2, 6 bases. The CDR3 has 15 amino acids. V lost 10 bases and J 7 bases, leaving 23 bases between the germline ends. CDR3 sequence reads: CATTEPGSGWNEQFF. DNA of the CDR3: TGTGCCACCACGGAGCCCGGGAGTGGGTGGAATGAGCAGTTCTTC.

The chain couples TRBV6-2 or TRBV6-3 to TRBJ1-1; 7 bases fit TRBD1. Unmatched junction bases numbered 6, after V lost 5 bases and J lost 3 bases. Germline V gives CDR1 MNHEY, CDR2 SVGEGT. The CDR3 sequence is 14 residues long. The CDR3 nucleotides are TGTGCCAGCAGTCGCGACAGGGCTTACACTGAAGCTTTCTTT. Translation gives CASSRDRAYTEAFF.

The chain recombines TRBV24-1 with TRBJ2-3, with D possibly being TRBD2 (7 bases). The CDR3 is made up of 19 amino acids. V gave up 6 bases and J gave up 6 bases, with 30 bases separating them. Germline CDR1 KGHDR, CDR2 SFDVKD. The CDR3 DNA sequence: TGTGCCACCAGTTCACCGGGGGGCTCAAGGCCCGGATCGCGGGATACGCAGTATTTT. Its protein is CATSSPGGSRPGSRDTQYF.

This sequence joins TRBV5-1 and TRBJ2-7; 9 nucleotides match TRBD1. From germline, CDR1 is SGHRS and CDR2 YFSETQ. V shed 4 bases, J shed 5 bases, and the junction held 7 bases outside the gene matches. The CDR3 loop spans 14 amino acids. CDR3: CASSPGTGRNEQYF. The CDR3 bases are TGCGCCAGCAGCCCCGGGACAGGGCGGAACGAGCAGTACTTC.

This sequence joins TRBV6-5 and TRBJ2-1; 10 bases line up with TRBD2. Germline trimming cut 4 bases from V and 6 bases from J; bases unmatched to any gene: 6. The CDR3 is 15 amino acids. Germline loops: CDR1 MNHEY, CDR2 SVGAGI. The CDR3 nucleotides read TGTGCCAGCAGTTTGCTAGCGGGGGCCCCCAATGAGCAGTTCTTC. Protein: CASSLLAGAPNEQFF.

This clonotype was observed a handful of times. The chain joins TRBV6-6 to TRBJ1-6; the D gene is possibly TRBD1 (5 bases). Looked up from germline, CDR1 is MNHNY and CDR2 is SVGAGI (reference sequence). The CDR3 covers 15 residues. Trimming cost V 5 bases and J 7 bases, with 15 bases left between them. The CDR3 region is CASSEGLWMNSPLHF. As DNA, the CDR3 is TGTGCCAGCAGTGAGGGGTTGTGGATGAATTCACCCCTCCACTTT.

The chain is built from TRBV4-1 and TRBJ1-1; D possibly corresponds to TRBD1 (5 bases). CDR1 and CDR2 from the germline V gene are MGHRA and YSYEKL. The V end lost 0 bases, the J end lost 10 bases, and 15 bases lay between the germline ends. The CDR3 extends over 14 amino acids. The CDR3 nucleotides are TGCGCCAGCAGCCAAGAGGGGGGGAGCCGCTCAGCTTTCTTT. Encoded protein: CASSQEGGSRSAFF.

V gene TRBV6-5 combines with J gene TRBJ2-7; D is ambiguous. Trimming pared 0 bases from V and 3 bases from J, leaving 9 bases between. The CDR3 covers 14 residues. The germline CDR1 and CDR2 sequences are MNHEY and SVGAGI. The CDR3 nucleotides are TGTGCCAGCAGTTACTCGAGAGTTTACTACGAGCAGTACTTC. Translation: CASSYSRVYYEQYF.

The chain carries TRBV2 and TRBJ1-2; D is ambiguous. The germline V gene encodes CDR1 SNHLY and CDR2 FYNNEI. Trimming took 8 bases from V and 3 from J, leaving 13 bases between them. The CDR3 totals 13 residues. CDR3 coding DNA: TGTGCCAGCTATGACTGGGCCCACTATGGCTACACCTTC. It specifies CASYDWAHYGYTF.

The rearrangement links TRBV4-2 to TRBJ2-6; D is unresolved. The CDR3 has 16 residues. CDR1 LGHNA and CDR2 YNFKEQ come from the germline V gene. V lost 0 bases to trimming and J lost 0 bases, with 6 bases between them. The CDR3 sequence: CASSQDGNSGANVLTF. The CDR3 DNA follows: TGTGCCAGCAGCCAAGATGGGAACTCTGGGGCCAACGTCCTGACTTTC.

This clonotype has more than one count but fewer than ten. The chain combines TRBV30 with TRBJ1-2, with a possible D match to TRBD1 (5 bases). Trimming shortened V by 0 bases and J by 7 bases, and 24 bases separated the two germline ends. Germline values: CDR1 GTSNPN, CDR2 SVGIG (reference sequence). The CDR3 consists of 17 residues. The CDR3 nucleotides are TGTGCCTGGAGTGTATACCCGGACAACCTACGGGACTCTGGCTACACCTTC. Translating it yields CAWSVYPDNLRDSGYTF.

This clonotype appeared a few times. The chain combines TRBV7-9 with TRBJ2-7, with D maybe TRBD1 (5 bases). CDR1 and CDR2 (germline): SEHNR, FQNEAQ (reference sequence). The V end was cut by 5 bases, the J end by 2 bases, with 7 bases between. The length of the CDR3 is 12 residues. The CDR3 reads CASSPDTYEQYF. CDR3 nucleotide sequence: TGTGCCAGCAGCCCGGACACCTACGAGCAGTACTTC.